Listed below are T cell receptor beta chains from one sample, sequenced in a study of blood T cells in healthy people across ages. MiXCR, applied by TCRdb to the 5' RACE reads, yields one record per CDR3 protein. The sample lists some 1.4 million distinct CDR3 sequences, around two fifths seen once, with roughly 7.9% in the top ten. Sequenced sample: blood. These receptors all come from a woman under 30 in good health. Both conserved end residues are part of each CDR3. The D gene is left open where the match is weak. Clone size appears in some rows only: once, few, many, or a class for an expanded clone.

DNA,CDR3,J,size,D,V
TGCAGCGTTGGATCAGAGGTTCAATATGGGGCCAAAAACATTCAGTACTTC,CSVGSEVQYGAKNIQYF,TRBJ2-4,many,.,TRBV29-1
TGTGCCAGCATTTCGGACAGTTCGAACACCGGGGAGCTGTTTTTT,CASISDSSNTGELFF,TRBJ2-2,few,.,TRBV6-5
TGTGCCAGCAGGACACAGAGCTCTGGGGCCAACGTCCTGACTTTC,CASRTQSSGANVLTF,TRBJ2-6,.,.,TRBV6-1
TGCGCCAGCAGCTCTGGACTAGCGAGCTACGAGCAGTACTTC,CASSSGLASYEQYF,TRBJ2-7,few,TRBD2,TRBV10-1
TGTGCCAGCAGTTTAGCGAGGACGGCCGTCTATGGCTACACCTTC,CASSLARTAVYGYTF,TRBJ1-2,.,.,TRBV12-3/TRBV12-4
TGTGCCAGCGGGGGGCCGGGACAGGGGATAGCGTGGGAGCAGTTCTTC,CASGGPGQGIAWEQFF,TRBJ2-1,.,TRBD1,TRBV2
TGTGCCTGGAGCGATCTGACCCGGGTGGCGCAGTATTTT,CAWSDLTRVAQYF,TRBJ2-3,once,.,TRBV30
TGTGCCATCAGTGACCCCCAGCGGTCTAAGCAGTTCTTC,CAISDPQRSKQFF,TRBJ2-1,few,.,TRBV10-3
TGCAGTGCTAGAGTCTCAACCCACGAGCAGTACTTC,CSARVSTHEQYF,TRBJ2-7,.,.,TRBV20-1
TGTGCCAGCAGGCACAAACAGATAGGTACGCAGTATTTT,CASRHKQIGTQYF,TRBJ2-3,few,.,TRBV12-3/TRBV12-4
TGCAGTGCTAGGGCCGTTATCATGCAGGATACGCAGTATTTT,CSARAVIMQDTQYF,TRBJ2-3,.,.,TRBV20-1
TGTGCCAGCAGCATAGCGGGAGGGCAGCAGTACTTC,CASSIAGGQQYF,TRBJ2-5,.,TRBD2,TRBV12-3/TRBV12-4
TGCGCCAGCAGCCACAGAGGGTTGGAGCAGTATTTT,CASSHRGLEQYF,TRBJ2-3,.,.,TRBV4-1
TGCGCCAGCAGCTTGGGCGAAACTGGCTACACCTTC,CASSLGETGYTF,TRBJ1-2,.,.,TRBV5-1